This T cell receptor (beta chain) was sequenced during a study of response to subunit inactivated influenza vaccine. Deletions cut 6 bases from V and 4 bases from J, with 12 bases between. Germline V gene lookup returns CDR1 SGHTA and CDR2 FQGNSA. The CDR3 runs 13 residues. This clonotype was seen more than once but under ten times. TCRdb processed the RT-PCR reads anew with MiXCR; each CDR3 protein has one entry. Of 860,000 or so distinct CDR3 sequences in the sample, over 20% are singletons; the top ten hold around 9.6%. The V gene is TRBV7-2, the J gene TRBJ1-1, with a possible D match to TRBD1 (5 bases). Specimen: PBMCs from blood, collected around 5 days after vaccination. This TCR derives from a man aged 45 to 65 who received an inactivated influenza vaccine. In DNA form, the CDR3 reads TGTGCCAGCAGAGGGGCATCTAGCACTGAAGCTTTCTTT. This encodes CASRGASSTEAFF.